This T cell receptor beta chain was profiled in a study of response to subunit inactivated influenza vaccine. The CDR3 loop spans 17 amino acids. Germline CDR1 is SGHVS and CDR2 is FQNEAQ. J was trimmed by 3 bases and V by 5 bases; bases with no gene match: 15. MiXCR, applied by TCRdb to the RT-PCR reads, yields one record per CDR3 protein. This sample has under 950,000 distinct CDR3 sequences; 21% occur once, and the top ten carry roughly 10%. The chain is built from TRBV7-8 and TRBJ2-7; 8 bases line up with TRBD2. This TCR was recovered from a man aged 50 to 59 who received an inactivated influenza vaccine. The sequencing used PBMCs from blood, collected less than 6 days after vaccination. The CDR3 nucleotides read TGTGCCAGCAGCCCGTCGTTAACGGGAGGGGGACTCTACGAGCAGTACTTC. Translated, it gives CASSPSLTGGGLYEQYF.